Listed below are T cell receptor beta chains from one sample, sequenced in a study of T cell repertoires in cytomegalovirus infection. These TCRs' antigens remain unknown. A single record per CDR3 protein comes from TCRdb applying MiXCR to the reads. Of approximately 270,000 distinct CDR3 sequences in the sample, 22% were seen once. The specimen was cultured PBMCs, collected from culture after CMV antigen stimulation. Receptors were obtained from a human donor in good health (CMV status not recorded). Some clones in this sample may be carry-over from other donors' samples. Both conserved end residues are part of each CDR3. Fields, in order: J gene, clone size, D gene, V gene, CDR3 protein, CDR3 DNA. D genes are given only for firm matches. A row's size may be missing; if present it is once, few, many or a size class.

>TRBJ2-3|many|NA|TRBV7-2
CASSLYTDTQYF
TGTGCCAGCAGCCTTTACACAGATACGCAGTATTTT
>TRBJ2-7|few|NA|TRBV28
CASSFRPEGEQYF
TGTGCCAGCAGTTTCAGGCCCGAAGGCGAGCAGTACTTC
>TRBJ2-1|few|NA|TRBV28
CASVRSGGSYNEQFF
TGTGCCAGCGTCCGTTCCGGGGGTTCCTACAATGAGCAGTTCTTC
>TRBJ1-2|NA|NA|TRBV15
CATSRDVKGLGYTF
TGTGCCACCAGCAGAGATGTTAAGGGGTTGGGCTACACCTTC
>TRBJ1-5|many|NA|TRBV7-2
CASSLSQGNQPQHF
TGTGCCAGCAGCTTAAGCCAGGGCAATCAGCCCCAGCATTTT
>TRBJ2-3|few|NA|TRBV11-1
CASSQGPEGTQYF
TGTGCCAGCAGCCAGGGACCTGAAGGGACGCAGTATTTT
>TRBJ1-1|many|NA|TRBV7-8
CASSLSIMDGGAEAFF
TGTGCCAGCAGCTTATCTATAATGGACGGGGGCGCTGAAGCTTTCTTT
>TRBJ1-1|NA|NA|TRBV29-1
CSVGPSSLIENTEAFF
TGCAGCGTTGGCCCATCCTCCCTGATTGAGAACACTGAAGCTTTCTTT
>TRBJ1-5|NA|NA|TRBV2
CASSERRGNQPQHF
TGTGCCAGCAGTGAAAGGAGGGGCAATCAGCCCCAGCATTTT
>TRBJ2-1|NA|NA|TRBV15
CATSSLTPNEQFF
TGTGCCACCAGCAGCTTAACGCCGAATGAGCAGTTCTTC
>TRBJ1-1|few|TRBD1|TRBV6-1
CASSESGDSYTEAFF
TGTGCCAGCAGTGAGTCGGGGGACAGCTACACTGAAGCTTTCTTT